The source of this T cell receptor (beta chain) is a study of T cell repertoires in ileal Crohn's disease. The CDR3 sequence is 14 residues long. With 6 bases clipped from V and 6 bases from J, the junction kept 9 bases outside the gene matches. CDR1 and CDR2 from the germline V gene are SGHRS and YFSETQ. Profiling relied on immunoSEQ multiplex PCR, and the TCRdb table lists in-frame clones only, not all of them. The sample holds 16,000 or so clones, 92% seen once. As to time point: inflamed ileum from the surgical specimen. The TCR originated in an adult with Crohn's disease. The V call is TRBV5-1, the J call TRBJ2-7; 10 bases are shared with TRBD1. Sequenced: ileal tissue. The DNA for the CDR3 is TGCGCCAGCACCCGGACAGGGGGTTTCTCCGAGCAGTACTTC. It translates to CASTRTGGFSEQYF.